This is a list of T cell receptor beta chains from one sample in a study of T cells in Graves' hyperthyroidism and ophthalmopathy. Using its own MiXCR run on the multiplex PCR reads, TCRdb lists one record per CDR3 protein. The table shows roughly 640,000 distinct CDR3 sequences, with roughly 16% occurring only once. Sequenced: blood. These TCRs come from a middle-aged woman with Graves' ophthalmopathy. CDR3s leave out the opening cysteine and the closing phenylalanine or tryptophan.

cdr3_aa	v_call	j_call
SARDLGIGTSTGYGYT	TRBV20-1	TRBJ1-2
ASSPRTKDTQY	TRBV18	TRBJ2-3
ASSPPEGGGSYEQY	TRBV18	TRBJ2-7
SGKDTSSYNEQF	TRBV29-1	TRBJ2-1
ASSTIVQPRTLY	TRBV11-2	TRBJ2-7
ASSALPITSGTSTGELF	TRBV7-8	TRBJ2-2
SVGRSSYEQY	TRBV29-1	TRBJ2-7
ATSDSRTDTQY	TRBV24-1	TRBJ2-3
ASSPPGQRWEQY	TRBV7-9	TRBJ2-7
ASSLPAPDTQY	TRBV13	TRBJ2-3
ASSPRGLIDTQY	TRBV7-6	TRBJ2-3
ASRPTSTDTQY	TRBV6-2/TRBV6-3	TRBJ2-3
AWSAPGLAGNEQF	TRBV30	TRBJ2-1
ASSFTQGQPEAF	TRBV12-3/TRBV12-4	TRBJ1-1
ASSLVASGANIQY	TRBV5-5	TRBJ2-4
ASSEGSAGPYNEQF	TRBV10-2	TRBJ2-1
SARDQGGGAGGTDTQY	TRBV20-1	TRBJ2-3
ASSGTEFETQY	TRBV10-2	TRBJ2-5
ASSPDYNSYNEQF	TRBV18	TRBJ2-1
ASSYSQGVQPQH	TRBV6-5	TRBJ1-5
ASSEVGPASSYNSPLH	TRBV6-1	TRBJ1-6
ASSLVGLARVTGELF	TRBV7-8	TRBJ2-2
ASSEVFGGQY	TRBV2	TRBJ2-7
ASTSALTGELF	TRBV6-2/TRBV6-3	TRBJ2-2
ASGFGGNEQF	TRBV2	TRBJ2-1
SAWTGGTDTQY	TRBV20-1	TRBJ2-3
ASSVTGTGFSETQY	TRBV5-1	TRBJ2-5
ASSSPGTGNNEQF	TRBV13	TRBJ2-1
ASSEEARYYGYT	TRBV2	TRBJ1-2
ASSPQGQSTDTQY	TRBV11-2	TRBJ2-3
ACTDDRGLEKLF	TRBV30	TRBJ1-4
AWSVGQGYTDTQY	TRBV30	TRBJ2-3
ASSYRGPALTGELF	TRBV6-6	TRBJ2-2
ASSQERLPSDTQY	TRBV4-1	TRBJ2-3
ASSPREASLYEQY	TRBV27	TRBJ2-7
ASSPPKGTAFNEQF	TRBV18	TRBJ2-1
ASSQATNEKLF	TRBV28	TRBJ1-4
ASSPGQGGRDTQY	TRBV4-1	TRBJ2-3
ASSLEVRRETQY	TRBV11-1	TRBJ2-5
ASWEYNEQF	TRBV10-2	TRBJ2-1
ATAGTRGSYT	TRBV10-3	TRBJ1-2
ASSPAGAAKNIQY	TRBV11-2	TRBJ2-4
ASSLRDTGELF	TRBV28	TRBJ2-2
SAQEWGEVQETQY	TRBV20-1	TRBJ2-5
ASSLRTGGAIGNTIY	TRBV10-2	TRBJ1-3
SAPDRGRATYNEQF	TRBV20-1	TRBJ2-1